The clone carrying this TCR beta chain was seen a few times. Its antigen is not known. These data come from a study of blood T cells in healthy people across ages. Study findings and constraints: CMV infection status of these donors was not known.

The authors drew roughly 9.8 milliliters of peripheral blood from each donor. Germline CDR1 and CDR2: SGHRS and YFSETQ. The length of the CDR3 is 14 residues. Trimming took 5 bases from V and 3 from J; bases not matched to a gene: 7. The second PCR ran about 6 to 12 cycles with a sample-barcoded 5' primer and J-beta primers. Carrying 12 random nucleotides, a template-switch adaptor labeled each individual cDNA molecule. TCRdb fed the 5' RACE reads into MiXCR, producing one record per CDR3 protein. The sample holds over 700,000 distinct CDR3 sequences, 20% to 25% seen once. This sample also appeared in a second study, on T cells of mothers and their children.

This clonotype was sampled from a boy aged 5-17 years in good health. This rearrangement joins TRBV5-1 to TRBJ2-5, with 7 bases fitting TRBD1. Sequenced sample: blood. The CDR3 protein is CASRKPGQEETQYF. Here the CDR3 DNA reads TGCGCCAGCAGAAAACCCGGACAGGAAGAGACCCAGTACTTC.